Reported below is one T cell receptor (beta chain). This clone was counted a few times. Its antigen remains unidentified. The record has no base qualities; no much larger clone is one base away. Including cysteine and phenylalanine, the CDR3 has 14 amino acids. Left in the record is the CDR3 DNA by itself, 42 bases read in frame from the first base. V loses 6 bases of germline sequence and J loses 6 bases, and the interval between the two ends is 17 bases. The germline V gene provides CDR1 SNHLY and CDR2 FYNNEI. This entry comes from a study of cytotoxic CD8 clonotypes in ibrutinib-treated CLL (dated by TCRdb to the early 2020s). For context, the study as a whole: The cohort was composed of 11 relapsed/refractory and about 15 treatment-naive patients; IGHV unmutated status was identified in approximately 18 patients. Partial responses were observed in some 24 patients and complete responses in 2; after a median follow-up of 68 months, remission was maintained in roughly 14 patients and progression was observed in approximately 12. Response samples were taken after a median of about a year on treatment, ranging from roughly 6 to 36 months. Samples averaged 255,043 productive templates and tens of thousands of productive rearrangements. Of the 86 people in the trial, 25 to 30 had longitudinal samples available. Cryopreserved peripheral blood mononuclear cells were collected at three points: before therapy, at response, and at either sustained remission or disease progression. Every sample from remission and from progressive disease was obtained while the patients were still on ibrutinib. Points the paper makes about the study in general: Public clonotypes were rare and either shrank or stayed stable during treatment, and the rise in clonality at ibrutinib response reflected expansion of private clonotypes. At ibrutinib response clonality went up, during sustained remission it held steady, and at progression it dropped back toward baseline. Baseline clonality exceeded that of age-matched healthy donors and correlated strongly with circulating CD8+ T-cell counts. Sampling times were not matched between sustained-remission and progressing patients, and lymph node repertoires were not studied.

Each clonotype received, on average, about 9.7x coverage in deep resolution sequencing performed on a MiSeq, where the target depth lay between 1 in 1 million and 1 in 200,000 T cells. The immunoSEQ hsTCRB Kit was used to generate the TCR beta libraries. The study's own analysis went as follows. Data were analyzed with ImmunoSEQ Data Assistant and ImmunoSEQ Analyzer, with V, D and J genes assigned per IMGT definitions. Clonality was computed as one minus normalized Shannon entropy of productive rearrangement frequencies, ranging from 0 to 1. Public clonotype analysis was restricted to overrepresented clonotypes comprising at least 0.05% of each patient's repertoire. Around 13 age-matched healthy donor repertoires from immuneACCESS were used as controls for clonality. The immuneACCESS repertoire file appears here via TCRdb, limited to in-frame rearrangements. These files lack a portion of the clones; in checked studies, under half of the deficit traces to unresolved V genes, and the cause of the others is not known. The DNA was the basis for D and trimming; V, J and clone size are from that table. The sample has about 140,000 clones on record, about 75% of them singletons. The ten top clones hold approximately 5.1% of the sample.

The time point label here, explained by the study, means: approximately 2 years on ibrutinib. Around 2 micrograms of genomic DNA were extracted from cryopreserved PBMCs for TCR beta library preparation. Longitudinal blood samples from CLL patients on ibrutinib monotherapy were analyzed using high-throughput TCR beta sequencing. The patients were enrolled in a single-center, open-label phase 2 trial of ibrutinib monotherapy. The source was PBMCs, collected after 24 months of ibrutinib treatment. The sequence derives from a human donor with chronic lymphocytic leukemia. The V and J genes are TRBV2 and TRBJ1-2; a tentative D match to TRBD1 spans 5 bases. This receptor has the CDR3 CASSALPGIDGYTF. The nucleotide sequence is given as TGTGCCAGCAGCGCCCTCCCAGGGATCGATGGCTACACCTTC. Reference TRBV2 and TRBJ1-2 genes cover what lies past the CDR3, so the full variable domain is EPEVTQTPSHQVTQMGQEVILRCVPISNHLYFYWYRQILGQKVEFLVSFYNNEISEKSEIFDDQFSVERPDGSNFTLKIRSTKLEDSAMYFCASSALPGIDGYTFGSGTRLTVV.